Here is one T cell receptor beta chain with its context. Antigen unknown. Repertoires were generated with immunoSEQ multiplex PCR, while TCRdb's copy carries only in-frame clones and drops some. Among more than 150,000 clones listed, 88% were seen once. This sample is part of a study of cytomegalovirus exposure and HLA in healthy donors. Study results and caveats: There were some public TCRs occurring in many donors, but most TCR sequences were rare. It was found in a later analysis that first-cohort TCR clusters tended to co-occur in the approximately 120 validation repertoires.

The donors formed part of the roughly 120-subject validation cohort, distinct from the roughly 600-subject first cohort. Trimming removed 4 bases at V and 5 bases at J, with 7 bases between. From germline, CDR1 is SGHRS and CDR2 YFSETQ. CDR3 length: 13 amino acids. The chain employs TRBV5-1 and TRBJ1-6; D is unclear. This clonotype was sampled from a young man in good health and CMV-seronegative. The specimen sequenced was PBMCs. The CDR3 region has the DNA TGCGCCAGCAGCCTGGCAGATAATTCACCCCTCCACTTT. This translates into CASSLADNSPLHF.